The clone carrying this T cell receptor (beta chain) has just one count. Some clones are missing from TCRdb's copy, which holds only in-frame ones; the method was immunoSEQ multiplex PCR. The repertoire holds a few hundred thousand clones, with about 90% as singletons. The sample originates from a study of blood T cell repertoires in COVID-19. The CDR3 runs to 14 residues. Germline V gives CDR1 SGHVS, CDR2 FNYEAQ. Trimming pared 5 bases from V and 4 bases from J, leaving 14 bases between. This rearrangement joins TRBV7-6 to TRBJ1-2; tentative D call: TRBD1 (6 bases). Sequenced material: PBMCs or T cells enriched from blood (not recorded which). This TCR was sampled from a woman aged 25-40 years who had been exposed to COVID-19. CDR3 coding DNA: TGTGCCAGCAGCCCTCAGACAGGCATCTATGGCTACACCTTC. Translation gives CASSPQTGIYGYTF.